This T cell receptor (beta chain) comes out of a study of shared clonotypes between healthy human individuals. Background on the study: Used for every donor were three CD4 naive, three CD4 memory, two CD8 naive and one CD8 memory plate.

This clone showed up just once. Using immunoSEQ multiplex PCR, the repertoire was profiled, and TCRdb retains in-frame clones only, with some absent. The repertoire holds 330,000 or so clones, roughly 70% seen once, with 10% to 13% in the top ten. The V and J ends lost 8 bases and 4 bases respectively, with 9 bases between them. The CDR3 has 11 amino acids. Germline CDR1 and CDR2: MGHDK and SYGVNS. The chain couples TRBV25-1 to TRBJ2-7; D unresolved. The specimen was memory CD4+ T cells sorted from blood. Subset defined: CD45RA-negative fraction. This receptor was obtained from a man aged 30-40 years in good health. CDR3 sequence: CASRSLYEQYF. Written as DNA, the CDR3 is TGTGCCAGCCGAAGTTTGTACGAGCAGTACTTC.